This is a list of T cell receptor beta chains from one sample in a study of T and B cells in COVID-19 patients. TCRdb used MiXCR to reprocess the multiplex PCR reads, holding one entry per CDR3 protein. The data contain approximately 3,000 distinct CDR3 sequences, 25% to 30% of them singletons. Source material: blood. The receptors originated from a human donor with active COVID-19. The donor label of this sample is uncertain. The CDR3 runs from the conserved cysteine through the conserved F or W. Each record gives: V gene, J gene, D gene, CDR3 length, clone size, CDR3 DNA, CDR3 protein. The D gene is left open where the match is weak. For some rows the clone size is stated as once, few or many, or as a class when expanded; others skip it.

v_call: TRBV5-4; j_call: TRBJ2-3; d_call: -; cdr3_length: 17; clone_size: few; cdr3_nt: TGTGCCAGCAGCCCCCGATCGCTGCGGGGGCCCACAGATACGCAGTATTTT; cdr3_aa: CASSPRSLRGPTDTQYF
v_call: TRBV6-5; j_call: TRBJ1-5; d_call: TRBD1; cdr3_length: 15; clone_size: -; cdr3_nt: TGTGCCAGCAGTACTAGGACAGGGGCTAATCAGCCCCAGCATTTT; cdr3_aa: CASSTRTGANQPQHF
v_call: TRBV4-2; j_call: TRBJ2-3; d_call: TRBD1; cdr3_length: 14; clone_size: -; cdr3_nt: TGCGCCAGCAGCCAGAACAGGGGCCCAGATACGCAGTATTTT; cdr3_aa: CASSQNRGPDTQYF
v_call: TRBV6-1; j_call: TRBJ2-7; d_call: -; cdr3_length: 12; clone_size: medium-sized; cdr3_nt: TGTGCCAGCACAGGGGACTGGAGGGAGCAGTACTTC; cdr3_aa: CASTGDWREQYF
v_call: TRBV5-6; j_call: TRBJ2-7; d_call: -; cdr3_length: 14; clone_size: -; cdr3_nt: TGTGCCAGCAGCTTAATTGGAGACTCCTACGAGCAGTACTTC; cdr3_aa: CASSLIGDSYEQYF
v_call: TRBV19; j_call: TRBJ2-2; d_call: -; cdr3_length: 14; clone_size: medium-sized; cdr3_nt: TGTGCCAGTAGTATATTCAAAGGGGCCGGGGAGCTGTTTTTT; cdr3_aa: CASSIFKGAGELFF
v_call: TRBV6-2/TRBV6-3; j_call: TRBJ2-5; d_call: -; cdr3_length: 15; clone_size: few; cdr3_nt: TGTGCCAGCAGTTCGTGGGGAAGAGCCGTCGGGACCCAGTACTTC; cdr3_aa: CASSSWGRAVGTQYF
v_call: TRBV14; j_call: TRBJ2-5; d_call: -; cdr3_length: 19; clone_size: few; cdr3_nt: TGTGCCAGCAGCCGAAAGGAGAGGAGTGGGGCCTCGTACCAAGAGACCCAGTACTTC; cdr3_aa: CASSRKERSGASYQETQYF
v_call: TRBV12-3/TRBV12-4; j_call: TRBJ1-4; d_call: -; cdr3_length: 14; clone_size: few; cdr3_nt: TGTGCCAGCAGTTTTGCAGGGACTAATGAAAAACTGTTTTTT; cdr3_aa: CASSFAGTNEKLFF
v_call: TRBV19; j_call: TRBJ2-1; d_call: -; cdr3_length: 12; clone_size: medium-sized; cdr3_nt: TGTGCCAGTAGTATCGATCAGACTGAGCAGTTCTTC; cdr3_aa: CASSIDQTEQFF
v_call: TRBV7-9; j_call: TRBJ2-1; d_call: TRBD1; cdr3_length: 15; clone_size: few; cdr3_nt: TGTGCCAGCAGCTTAAAGGGACAGGGCTACAATGAGCAGTTCTTC; cdr3_aa: CASSLKGQGYNEQFF
v_call: TRBV12-3/TRBV12-4; j_call: TRBJ2-5; d_call: -; cdr3_length: 15; clone_size: medium-sized; cdr3_nt: TGTGCCAGCAGTTTTGCAGGGGGGGCCCTGGAGACCCAGTACTTC; cdr3_aa: CASSFAGGALETQYF
v_call: TRBV5-1; j_call: TRBJ2-7; d_call: TRBD2; cdr3_length: 15; clone_size: -; cdr3_nt: TGCGCCAGCAGCCTAACTAGCGGGGCGTCCTACGAGCAGTACTTC; cdr3_aa: CASSLTSGASYEQYF
v_call: TRBV19; j_call: TRBJ2-1; d_call: -; cdr3_length: 13; clone_size: medium-sized; cdr3_nt: TGTGCCAGTAGTATAGGAGGGGACAATGAGCAGTTCTTC; cdr3_aa: CASSIGGDNEQFF